These T cell receptor beta chains were read from a single sample in a study of radiation and T cells in renal cell carcinoma. Clones were read by immunoSEQ multiplex PCR, and TCRdb kept only the in-frame ones, dropping some. The data hold about 120,000 clones, with about 81% observed a single time. The input for sequencing was blood, taken from a patient whose treatment included radiotherapy and nephrectomy. The receptors shown here come from a man aged 50 to 60 with renal cell carcinoma. Each CDR3 is given with its conserved first and last residue. D genes are given only for firm matches. Size values are once, few and many counts, or a class for expanded clones, and some rows have none.

V	size	J	D	DNA	CDR3
TRBV7-2	NA	TRBJ1-6	NA	TGTGCCAGCAGCCCCCGTGAAGGGTATATTAGTTCACCCCTCCACTTT	CASSPREGYISSPLHF
TRBV5-4	NA	TRBJ2-7	TRBD2	TGTGCCAGCAGCTTGGTTAGCGGGGTAGGGGAGCAGTACTTC	CASSLVSGVGEQYF
TRBV6-5	few	TRBJ1-2	NA	TGTGCCAGCAGTTATTGGGGGAAAGTGGGTGGTGGCTACACCTTC	CASSYWGKVGGGYTF
TRBV30	NA	TRBJ2-3	NA	TGTGCCTGGAGTCCGGGCCCCACAGATACGCAGTATTTT	CAWSPGPTDTQYF
TRBV5-1	few	TRBJ2-5	NA	TGCGCCAGCAGCTTGACTAGTTTTGGAGAGACCCAGTACTTC	CASSLTSFGETQYF
TRBV11-1	NA	TRBJ2-1	NA	TGTGCCAGCAGCTTAGTAGTAGTCTCCTACAATGAGCAGTTCTTC	CASSLVVVSYNEQFF
TRBV7-8	few	TRBJ1-4	NA	TGTGCCAGCAGCAGACGCCCAGGGGAGGCTCCTGGAAAACTGTTTTTT	CASSRRPGEAPGKLFF
TRBV4-1	NA	TRBJ1-2	TRBD1	TGCGCCAGCAGCCTAGATGAGGACAGGGGATACGGGTACTATGGCTACACCTTC	CASSLDEDRGYGYYGYTF
TRBV5-4	NA	TRBJ2-7	TRBD1	TGTGCCAGCAGTTACACAGGGGGTCGATGGTACGAGCAGTACTTC	CASSYTGGRWYEQYF
TRBV9	once	TRBJ1-3	NA	TGTGCCAGCAGCGTAGAGCCCCTCGCGAGGACCTCTGGAAACACCATATATTTT	CASSVEPLARTSGNTIYF
TRBV4-2	NA	TRBJ2-7	TRBD2	TGTGCCAGCAGCCTGGGACTAGCGGGATCCTACGAGCAGTACTTC	CASSLGLAGSYEQYF
TRBV6-6	NA	TRBJ1-4	TRBD1	TGTGCCAGCAGAAAGACAGGGTCGAATGAAAAACTGTTTTTT	CASRKTGSNEKLFF
TRBV7-2	NA	TRBJ2-3	NA	TGTGCCAGCAGCTTAGTTTCCCCGGGACAGCAGTATTTT	CASSLVSPGQQYF
TRBV20-1	NA	TRBJ2-1	NA	TGCAGTGCTGCCGGAGAGTATGAGCAGTTCTTC	CSAAGEYEQFF
TRBV5-4	NA	TRBJ2-7	NA	TGTGCCAGCAGACGGGACTTTTCCTACGAGCAGTACTTC	CASRRDFSYEQYF
TRBV4-2	NA	TRBJ2-3	NA	TGTGCCAGCAGCCAAGATGGGGGAGTAGATACGCAGTATTTT	CASSQDGGVDTQYF
TRBV5-1	NA	TRBJ2-5	NA	TGCGCCAGCAGCGGAACAGGGGGGGAAGAGACCCAGTACTTC	CASSGTGGEETQYF
TRBV10-1	NA	TRBJ2-3	NA	TGCGCCAGCAGTGTAACTACCGGCACAGATACGCAGTATTTT	CASSVTTGTDTQYF
TRBV7-2	once	TRBJ2-3	NA	TGTGCCAGCAGCCAAGAGGGAGCAGATACGCAGTATTTT	CASSQEGADTQYF
TRBV7-8	once	TRBJ1-5	NA	TGTGCCAGCAGCTTAGAGGGACGCAATCAGCCCCAGCATTTT	CASSLEGRNQPQHF
TRBV6-5	few	TRBJ1-1	NA	TGTGCCAGCAGTTATGGGGGGAACACTGAAGCTTTCTTT	CASSYGGNTEAFF
TRBV19	NA	TRBJ2-3	TRBD2	TGTGCCAGTAGTATTCGGGGGGGCGGTTCAGATACGCAGTATTTT	CASSIRGGGSDTQYF
TRBV5-5	NA	TRBJ2-7	NA	TGTGCCAGCAGCTTGGAGGCAGTCAGCTCCTACGAGCAGTACTTC	CASSLEAVSSYEQYF
TRBV7-8	NA	TRBJ1-1	TRBD1	TGTGCCAGCAGCTGGCAAAGGACAGGCAACACTGAAGCTTTCTTT	CASSWQRTGNTEAFF
TRBV2	NA	TRBJ2-2	TRBD1	TGTGCCAGCAGTGCAACAGGGGGCTCCGGGGAGCTGTTTTTT	CASSATGGSGELFF
TRBV2	many	TRBJ2-7	NA	TGTGCCAGCAGATACCGGGGAGAGTGGTACGAGCAGTACTTC	CASRYRGEWYEQYF
TRBV28	NA	TRBJ2-3	TRBD1	TGTGCCAGCAGTTGGGACAGGGGACCCACAGATACGCAGTATTTT	CASSWDRGPTDTQYF
TRBV4-3	few	TRBJ2-5	TRBD1	TGCGCCAGCAGCCAAGGACAGGGATGGTTAGAGACCCAGTACTTC	CASSQGQGWLETQYF
TRBV6-6	NA	TRBJ1-6	NA	TGTGCCAGCAGTTACGAACAGGGCCATAATTCACCCCTCCACTTT	CASSYEQGHNSPLHF
TRBV11-1	NA	TRBJ1-1	NA	TGTGCCAGCAGCTTATTAATAGAAGCTTTCTTT	CASSLLIEAFF
TRBV5-1	few	TRBJ1-1	NA	TGCGCCAGCAGCTTGGATGGGTTCCTCACTGAAGCTTTCTTT	CASSLDGFLTEAFF
TRBV28	NA	TRBJ2-5	NA	TGTGCCAGCAGTTTATTAGGGAAAGAGACCCAGTACTTC	CASSLLGKETQYF
TRBV9	NA	TRBJ2-7	TRBD2	TGTGCCAGCAGCCCCGCGGGGACTAGCTACGAGCAGTACTTC	CASSPAGTSYEQYF
TRBV7-2	NA	TRBJ2-3	NA	TGTGCCAGCACCAAGCGGGCTAGCCCGGCGTCGGATACGCAGTATTTT	CASTKRASPASDTQYF
TRBV5-6	NA	TRBJ1-2	TRBD1	TGTGCCAGCAGCTCGCTAGTCGGGACAGGGGGCACTGGTGGCTACACCTTC	CASSSLVGTGGTGGYTF
TRBV4-2	NA	TRBJ2-1	NA	TGTGCCAGCAGCCAAGGCGGGGGCGCCCCCCTCTTC	CASSQGGGAPLF
TRBV10-3	NA	TRBJ2-3	NA	TGTGCCATCAGTGGAAGCACAGATACGCAGTATTTT	CAISGSTDTQYF
TRBV7-9	NA	TRBJ1-1	TRBD1	TGTGCCAGCAGCTTAGGGACAGGGCCTGAAGCTTTCTTT	CASSLGTGPEAFF
TRBV5-6	few	TRBJ2-3	TRBD1	TGTGCCAGCAGCCAAGTGACAGGGGCAGATACGCAGTATTTT	CASSQVTGADTQYF
TRBV7-9	NA	TRBJ1-4	TRBD1	TGTGCCAGCAGCTTAGGACAGGGTCGGCTAGGTGAAAAACTGTTTTTT	CASSLGQGRLGEKLFF
TRBV7-2	NA	TRBJ2-1	NA	TGTGCCAGCAGCACCTACCTGTCCAATGAGCAGTTCTTC	CASSTYLSNEQFF
TRBV13	NA	TRBJ2-3	TRBD2	TGTGCCAGCAGCCCTCGACTAGCGGGATCCACAGATACGCAGTATTTT	CASSPRLAGSTDTQYF
TRBV5-1	NA	TRBJ2-5	NA	TGCGCCAGCTCCCCAGGGGAGACCCAGTACTTC	CASSPGETQYF
TRBV11-3	NA	TRBJ1-1	NA	TGTGCCAGCAGTTCGGTTGGGGGTACTGAAGCTTTCTTT	CASSSVGGTEAFF
TRBV18	NA	TRBJ2-1	NA	TGTGCCAGCTCACCAGATCCTAGCTTCTTCTACAATGAGCAGTTCTTC	CASSPDPSFFYNEQFF
TRBV18	few	TRBJ1-1	NA	TGTGCCAGCTCACCCCCCGTGGGGGACACTGAAGCTTTCTTT	CASSPPVGDTEAFF
TRBV11-1	few	TRBJ1-5	NA	TGTGCCAGCAGCTTAGGAACTAATCAGCCCCAGCATTTT	CASSLGTNQPQHF
TRBV6-5	NA	TRBJ2-1	TRBD1	TGTGCCAGCAGGGGGTCAGGGGGCTTCCATGAGCAGTTCTTC	CASRGSGGFHEQFF
TRBV19	NA	TRBJ1-6	NA	TGTGCCAGTAGTATACGCGGCACCGGAGGATATAATTCACCCCTCCACTTT	CASSIRGTGGYNSPLHF
TRBV7-9	NA	TRBJ1-2	NA	TGTGCCAGCAGCTTAGCGCTATGGCAGGTTGGATATGGCTACACCTTC	CASSLALWQVGYGYTF
TRBV13	NA	TRBJ2-7	NA	TGTGCCAGCAGCTATACAGGCTACGAGCAGTACTTC	CASSYTGYEQYF
TRBV7-9	NA	TRBJ2-2	TRBD2	TGTGCCAGCAGCACGGGACTAGCGGGAACCGGGGAGCTGTTTTTT	CASSTGLAGTGELFF
TRBV9	NA	TRBJ2-7	NA	TGTGCCAGCAGCGGAAGCACGGGACACCGAAGATACGAGCAGTACTTC	CASSGSTGHRRYEQYF
TRBV6-6	NA	TRBJ2-7	NA	TGTGCCAGCAGTTACCTGTTCCTCTACGAGCAGTACTTC	CASSYLFLYEQYF
TRBV29-1	NA	TRBJ2-5	NA	TGCAGCGCCGCGCAACAGGGTCTAGAGACCCAGTACTTC	CSAAQQGLETQYF
TRBV5-4	once	TRBJ2-1	NA	TGTGCCAGCCAATACTCAGGGGTCCGGCGCAATGAGCAGTTCTTC	CASQYSGVRRNEQFF
TRBV30	NA	TRBJ1-1	TRBD1	TGTGCCTGCGCCGGGACAGTCATGAACACTGAAGCTTTCTTT	CACAGTVMNTEAFF
TRBV9	once	TRBJ1-2	NA	TGTGCCAGCAGCGTAGCTTCCGGGGACTATGGCTACACCTTC	CASSVASGDYGYTF